This T cell receptor beta chain originates from a study of T cell changes during pregnancy in multiple sclerosis. Assay used: immunoSEQ multiplex PCR; TCRdb lists only in-frame clones, some missing. Altogether 50,000 to 65,000 clones are present, 85% to 95% being singletons, with the ten largest covering 0.85% to 1%. Losses at the gene ends were 1 base for V and 10 bases for J; bases not matched to a gene: 4. The length of the CDR3 is 13 residues. Germline V gives CDR1 SGHTA, CDR2 FQGTGA. Source: peripheral blood, taken in the first trimester of pregnancy. The genes are TRBV7-3 and TRBJ2-1; 7 bases are shared with TRBD1. This clonotype was sampled from a female donor with multiple sclerosis, enrolled in a pregnancy study. The CDR3 loop reads CASSLKTGTEQFF. CDR3 nucleotides: TGTGCCAGCAGCTTAAAGACAGGGACCGAGCAGTTCTTC.